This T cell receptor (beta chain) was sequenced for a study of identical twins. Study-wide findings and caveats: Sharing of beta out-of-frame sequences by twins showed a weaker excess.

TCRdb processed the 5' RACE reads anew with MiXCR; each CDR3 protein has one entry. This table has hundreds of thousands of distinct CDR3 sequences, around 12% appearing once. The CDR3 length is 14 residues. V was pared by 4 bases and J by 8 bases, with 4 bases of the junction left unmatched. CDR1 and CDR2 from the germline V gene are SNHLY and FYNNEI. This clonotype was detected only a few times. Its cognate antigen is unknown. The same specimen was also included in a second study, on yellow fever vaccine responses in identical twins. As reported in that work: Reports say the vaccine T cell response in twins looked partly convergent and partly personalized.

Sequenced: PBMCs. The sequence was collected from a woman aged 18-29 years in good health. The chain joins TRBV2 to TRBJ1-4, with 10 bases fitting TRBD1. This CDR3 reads CASSGGTGDEKLFF. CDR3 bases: TGTGCCAGCAGTGGAGGGACAGGGGACGAAAAACTGTTTTTT.